Sequencing of this T cell receptor (beta chain) was carried out in a study of radiotherapy plus CTLA-4 blockade in lung cancer. Overall study results and limits: Following radiotherapy plus ipilimumab, tumor-derived TCR clones expanded in the blood.

Germline-derived CDR1 and CDR2 are MDHEN and SYDVKM. This CDR3 contains 14 residues. Trimming took off 3 bases at V and 2 bases at J, with 9 bases between the two ends. To note about this clone: As yet, its antigen is unknown.

The assay was immunoSEQ multiplex PCR, and TCRdb's table has in-frame clones only and misses some. Seen here are about 120,000 clones, 78% observed once, and the top ten hold about 5%. Specimen: peripheral blood, collected from a patient treated with radiotherapy plus ipilimumab. The V and J genes are TRBV28 and TRBJ2-3; no firm D call. The TCR comes from a human donor with non-small cell lung cancer who had a partial response to radiotherapy plus ipilimumab. The CDR3 DNA reads as TGTGCCAGCAGTTTCGACACAGCCACAGATACGCAGTATTTT. Translating it yields CASSFDTATDTQYF.